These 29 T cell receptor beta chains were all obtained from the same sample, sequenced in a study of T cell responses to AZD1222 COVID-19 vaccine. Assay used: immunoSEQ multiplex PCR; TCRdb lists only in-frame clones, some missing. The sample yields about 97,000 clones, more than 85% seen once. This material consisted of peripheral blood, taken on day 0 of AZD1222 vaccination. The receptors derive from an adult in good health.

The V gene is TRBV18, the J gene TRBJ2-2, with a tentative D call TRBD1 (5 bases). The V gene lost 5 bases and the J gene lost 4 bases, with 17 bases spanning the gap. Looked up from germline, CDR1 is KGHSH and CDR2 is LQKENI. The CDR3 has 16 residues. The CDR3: CASSSGAGPSTGELFF. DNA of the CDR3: TGTGCCAGCTCATCTGGGGCAGGTCCTAGCACCGGGGAGCTGTTTTTT.

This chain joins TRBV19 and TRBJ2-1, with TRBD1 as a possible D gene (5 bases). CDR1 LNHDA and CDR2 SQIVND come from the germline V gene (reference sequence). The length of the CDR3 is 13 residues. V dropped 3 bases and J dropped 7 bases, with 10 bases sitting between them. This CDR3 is CASSMGPWNEQFF. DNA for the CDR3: TGTGCCAGTAGTATGGGGCCGTGGAATGAGCAGTTCTTC.

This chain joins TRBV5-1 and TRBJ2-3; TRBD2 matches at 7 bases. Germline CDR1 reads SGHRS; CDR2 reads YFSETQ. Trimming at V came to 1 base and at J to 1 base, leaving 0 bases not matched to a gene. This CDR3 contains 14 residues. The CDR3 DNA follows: TGCGCCAGCAGCTTGACTAGCGGCACAGATACGCAGTATTTT. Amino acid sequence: CASSLTSGTDTQYF.

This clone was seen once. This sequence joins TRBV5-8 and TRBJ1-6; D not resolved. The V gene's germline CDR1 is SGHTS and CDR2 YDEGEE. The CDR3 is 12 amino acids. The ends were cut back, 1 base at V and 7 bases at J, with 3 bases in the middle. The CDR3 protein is CASSLLNSPLHF. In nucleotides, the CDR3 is TGTGCCAGCAGCTTGTTGAATTCACCCCTCCACTTT.

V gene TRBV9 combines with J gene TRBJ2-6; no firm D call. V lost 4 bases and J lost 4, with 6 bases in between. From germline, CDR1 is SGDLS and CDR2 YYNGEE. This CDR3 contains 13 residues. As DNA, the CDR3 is TGTGCCAGCAGCAGACCGGGGGCCAACGTCCTGACTTTC. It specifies CASSRPGANVLTF.

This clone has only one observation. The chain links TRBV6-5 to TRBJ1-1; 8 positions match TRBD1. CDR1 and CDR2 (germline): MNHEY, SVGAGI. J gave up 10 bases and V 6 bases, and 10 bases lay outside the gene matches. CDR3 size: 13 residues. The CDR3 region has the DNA TGTGCCAGCAGACCTCACCAGGGGGCAGGAGCTTTCTTT. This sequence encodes CASRPHQGAGAFF.

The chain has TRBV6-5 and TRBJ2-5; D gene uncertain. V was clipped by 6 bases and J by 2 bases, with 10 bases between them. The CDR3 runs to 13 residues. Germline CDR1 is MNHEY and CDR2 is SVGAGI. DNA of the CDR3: TGTGCCAGCAGACGGACGGCGCAAGAGACCCAGTACTTC. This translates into CASRRTAQETQYF.

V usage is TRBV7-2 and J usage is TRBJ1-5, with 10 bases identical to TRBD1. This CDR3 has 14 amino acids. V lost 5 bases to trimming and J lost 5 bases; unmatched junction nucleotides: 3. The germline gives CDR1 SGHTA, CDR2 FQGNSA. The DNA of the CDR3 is TGTGCCAGCAGCGCGGACAGGGGGTATCAGCCCCAGCATTTT. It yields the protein CASSADRGYQPQHF.

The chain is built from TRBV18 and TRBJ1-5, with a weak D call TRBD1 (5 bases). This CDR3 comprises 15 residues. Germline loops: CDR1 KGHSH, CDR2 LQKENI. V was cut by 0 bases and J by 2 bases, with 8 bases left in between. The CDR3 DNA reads TGTGCCAGCTCACCACCGGGGGGTGGCAATCAGCCCCAGCATTTT. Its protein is CASSPPGGGNQPQHF.

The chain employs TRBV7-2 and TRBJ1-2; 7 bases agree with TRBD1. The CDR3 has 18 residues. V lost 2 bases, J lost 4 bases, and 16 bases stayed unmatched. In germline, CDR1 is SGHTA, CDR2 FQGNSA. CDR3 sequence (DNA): TGTGCCAGCAGCTTAATGATCTTGGGACAGATGCCTGGCTATGGCTACACCTTC. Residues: CASSLMILGQMPGYGYTF.

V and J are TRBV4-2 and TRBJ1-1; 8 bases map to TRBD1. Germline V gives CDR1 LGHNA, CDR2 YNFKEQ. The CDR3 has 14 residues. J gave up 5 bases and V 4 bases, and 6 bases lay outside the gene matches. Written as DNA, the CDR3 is TGTGCCAGCAGCCCGCCGGACAGGGAGACTGAAGCTTTCTTT. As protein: CASSPPDRETEAFF.

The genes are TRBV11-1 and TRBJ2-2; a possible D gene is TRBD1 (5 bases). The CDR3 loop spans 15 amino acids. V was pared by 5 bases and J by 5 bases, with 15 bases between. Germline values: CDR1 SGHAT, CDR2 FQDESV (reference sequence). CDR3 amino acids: CASSRVGLGTGELFF. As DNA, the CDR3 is TGTGCCAGCAGCCGAGTGGGGCTGGGTACCGGGGAGCTGTTTTTT. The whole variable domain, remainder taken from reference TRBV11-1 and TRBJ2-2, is EAEVAQSPRYKITEKSQAVAFWCDPISGHATLYWYRQILGQGPELLVQFQDESVVDDSQLPKDRFSAERLKGVDSTLKIQPAELGDSAMYLCASSRVGLGTGELFFGEGSRLTVL.

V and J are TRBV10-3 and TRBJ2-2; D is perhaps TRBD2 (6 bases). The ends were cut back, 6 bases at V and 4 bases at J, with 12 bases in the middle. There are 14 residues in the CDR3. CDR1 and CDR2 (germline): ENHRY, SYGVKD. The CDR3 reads CAIRREPATGELFF. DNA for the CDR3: TGTGCCATCAGACGGGAGCCCGCCACCGGGGAGCTGTTTTTT.

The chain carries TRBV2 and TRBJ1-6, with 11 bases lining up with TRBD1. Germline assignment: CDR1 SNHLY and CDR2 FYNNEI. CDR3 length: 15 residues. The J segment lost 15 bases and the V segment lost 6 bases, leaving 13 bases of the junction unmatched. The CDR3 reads CASRPGQGGTYLLHF. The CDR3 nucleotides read TGTGCCAGCAGACCGGGACAGGGGGGAACTTATCTCCTCCACTTT.

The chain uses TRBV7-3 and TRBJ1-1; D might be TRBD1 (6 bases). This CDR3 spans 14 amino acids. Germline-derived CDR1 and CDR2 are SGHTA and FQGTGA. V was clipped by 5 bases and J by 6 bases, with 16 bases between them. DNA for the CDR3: TGTGCCAGCAGCCAACAGGGAAATCGGGCTGAAGCTTTCTTT. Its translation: CASSQQGNRAEAFF.

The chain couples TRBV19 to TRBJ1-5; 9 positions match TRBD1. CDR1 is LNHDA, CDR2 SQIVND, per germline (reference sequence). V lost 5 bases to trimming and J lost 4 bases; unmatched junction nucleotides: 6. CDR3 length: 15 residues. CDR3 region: CASSYQGQGNQPQHF. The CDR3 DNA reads TGTGCCAGTAGTTATCAGGGACAGGGAAATCAGCCCCAGCATTTT.

The CDR3 loop reads CAIKISGGRTYEQYF. CDR3 coding DNA: TGTGCCATCAAGATTAGCGGGGGGCGAACGTACGAGCAGTACTTC. The V gene is TRBV10-3, the J gene TRBJ2-7; 10 bases are shared with TRBD2. After removal of 7 bases from V and 4 bases from J, the junction contained 10 bases not matched to a gene. Germline V gene data show CDR1 as ENHRY and CDR2 as SYGVKD. The CDR3 spans 15 residues.

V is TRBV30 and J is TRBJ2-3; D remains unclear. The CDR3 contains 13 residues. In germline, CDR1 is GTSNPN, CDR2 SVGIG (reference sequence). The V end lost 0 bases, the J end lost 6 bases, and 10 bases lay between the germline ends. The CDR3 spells CAWSVWAEDTQYF. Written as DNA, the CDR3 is TGTGCCTGGAGTGTTTGGGCCGAGGATACGCAGTATTTT.

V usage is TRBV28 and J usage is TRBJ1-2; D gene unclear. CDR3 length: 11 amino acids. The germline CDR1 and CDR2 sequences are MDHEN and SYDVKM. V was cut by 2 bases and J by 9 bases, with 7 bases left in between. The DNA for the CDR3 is TGTGCCAGCAGTTTAATGGGGAGCTACACCTTC. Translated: CASSLMGSYTF.

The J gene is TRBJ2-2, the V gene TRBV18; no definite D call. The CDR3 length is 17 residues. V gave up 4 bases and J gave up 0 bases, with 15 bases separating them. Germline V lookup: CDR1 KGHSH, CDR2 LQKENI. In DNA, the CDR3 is TGTGCCAGCTCACGCGCCCCAGTTGCTTCGAACACCGGGGAGCTGTTTTTT. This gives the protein CASSRAPVASNTGELFF. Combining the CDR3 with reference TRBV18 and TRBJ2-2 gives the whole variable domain NAGVMQNPRHLVRRRGQEARLRCSPMKGHSHVYWYRQLPEEGLKFMVYLQKENIIDESGMPKERFSAEFPKEGPSILRIQQVVRGDSAAYFCASSRAPVASNTGELFFGEGSRLTVL.

DNA of the CDR3: TGTGCCAGCATGGTGGGACCGCACTCTGGAAACACCATATATTTT. As protein: CASMVGPHSGNTIYF. The J gene is TRBJ1-3, the V gene TRBV2; tentative D call: TRBD1 (5 bases). Germline-derived CDR1 and CDR2 are SNHLY and FYNNEI. The CDR3 extends over 15 amino acids. Trimming shortened V by 7 bases and J by 0 bases, and 13 bases separated the two germline ends.

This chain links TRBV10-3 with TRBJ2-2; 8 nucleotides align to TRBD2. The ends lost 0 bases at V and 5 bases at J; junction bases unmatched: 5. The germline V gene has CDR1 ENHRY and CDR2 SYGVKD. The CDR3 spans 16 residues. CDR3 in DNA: TGTGCCATCAGTGAGTCGAGCGGGGGTGGGACCGGGGAGCTGTTTTTT. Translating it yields CAISESSGGGTGELFF.

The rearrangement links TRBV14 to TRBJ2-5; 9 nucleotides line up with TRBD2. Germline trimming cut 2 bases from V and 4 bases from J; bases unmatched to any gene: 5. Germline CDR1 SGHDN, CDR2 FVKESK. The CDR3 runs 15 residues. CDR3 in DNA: TGTGCCAGCAGCCAAATAGCGGGAGTGACAGAGACCCAGTACTTC. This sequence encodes CASSQIAGVTETQYF.

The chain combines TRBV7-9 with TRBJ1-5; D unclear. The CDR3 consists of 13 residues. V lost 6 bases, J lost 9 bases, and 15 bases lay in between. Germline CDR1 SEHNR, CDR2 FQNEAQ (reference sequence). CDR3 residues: CASSRTESGPQHF. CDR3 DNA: TGTGCCAGCAGTCGTACAGAATCAGGGCCCCAGCATTTT.

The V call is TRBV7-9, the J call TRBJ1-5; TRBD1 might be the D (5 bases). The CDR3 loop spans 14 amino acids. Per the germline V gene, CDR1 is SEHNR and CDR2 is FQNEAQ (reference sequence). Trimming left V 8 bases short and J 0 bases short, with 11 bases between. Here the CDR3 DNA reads TGTGCCAGCGAACAGGCGGGTAGCAATCAGCCCCAGCATTTT. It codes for CASEQAGSNQPQHF. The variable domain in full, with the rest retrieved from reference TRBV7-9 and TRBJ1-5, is DTGVSQNPRHKITKRGQNVTFRCDPISEHNRLYWYRQTLGQGPEFLTYFQNEAQLEKSRLLSDRFSAERPKGSFSTLEIQRTEQGDSAMYLCASEQAGSNQPQHFGDGTRLSIL.

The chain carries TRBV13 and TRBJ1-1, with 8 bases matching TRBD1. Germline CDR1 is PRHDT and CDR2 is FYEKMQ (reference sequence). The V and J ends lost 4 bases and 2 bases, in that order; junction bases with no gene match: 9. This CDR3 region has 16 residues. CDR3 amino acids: CASSYGTGASNTEAFF. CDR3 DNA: TGTGCCAGCAGCTATGGGACAGGAGCTTCCAACACTGAAGCTTTCTTT.

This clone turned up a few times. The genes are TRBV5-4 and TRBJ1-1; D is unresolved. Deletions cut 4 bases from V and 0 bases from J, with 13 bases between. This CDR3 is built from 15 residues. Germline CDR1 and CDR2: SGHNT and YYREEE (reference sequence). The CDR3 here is CASSLGGALNTEAFF. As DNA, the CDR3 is TGTGCCAGCAGCCTGGGTGGAGCCTTGAACACTGAAGCTTTCTTT.

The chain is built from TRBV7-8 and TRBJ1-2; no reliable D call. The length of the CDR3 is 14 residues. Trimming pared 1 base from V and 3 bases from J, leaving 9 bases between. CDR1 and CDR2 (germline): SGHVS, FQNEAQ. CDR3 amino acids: CASSLGALDYGYTF. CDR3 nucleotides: TGTGCCAGCAGCTTAGGTGCCTTAGACTATGGCTACACCTTC.

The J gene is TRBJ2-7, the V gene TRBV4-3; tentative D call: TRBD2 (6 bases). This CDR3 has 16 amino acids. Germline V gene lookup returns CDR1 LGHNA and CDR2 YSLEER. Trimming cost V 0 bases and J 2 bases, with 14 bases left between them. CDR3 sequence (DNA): TGCGCCAGCAGCCAAGATCGGGCAGGGACTCCCTACGAGCAGTACTTC. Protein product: CASSQDRAGTPYEQYF.